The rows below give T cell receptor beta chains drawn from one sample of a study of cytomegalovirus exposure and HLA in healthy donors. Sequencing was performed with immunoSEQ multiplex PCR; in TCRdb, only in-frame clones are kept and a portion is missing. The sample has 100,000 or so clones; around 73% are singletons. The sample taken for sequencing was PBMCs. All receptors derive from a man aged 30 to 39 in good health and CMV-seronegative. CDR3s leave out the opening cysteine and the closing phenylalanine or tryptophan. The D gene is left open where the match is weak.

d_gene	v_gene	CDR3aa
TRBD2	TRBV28	ASSFSGAWQSGSYEQY
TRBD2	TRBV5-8	ASSLTSGVLGEQF
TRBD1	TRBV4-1	ASSPGTELPEAF
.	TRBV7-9	ASSSDGVEGYT
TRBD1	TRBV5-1	ASSAGDRVKNIQY
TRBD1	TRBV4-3	ASSQATRGYTEAF
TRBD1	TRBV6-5	ASSYGQGNYGYT
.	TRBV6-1	ASSLTGHGYT
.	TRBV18	ASSRAQGANTGELF
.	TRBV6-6	ASSSYYEQY
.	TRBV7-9	ASSFSDSNQPQH
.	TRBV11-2	ASSLRRPNTGELF
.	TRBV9	ASSVGPDRRNYPNEQF
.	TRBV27	ASSGQGPSYEQY
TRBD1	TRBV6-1	AGQGGVNTEAF